What follows describes a single T cell receptor beta chain. The antigen is unknown. The sample comes from a study of cytomegalovirus exposure and HLA in healthy donors. Looking at the study overall: The same platform used for the approximately 700 first-cohort repertoires was also used for the 120 or so validation repertoires, as a later analysis reported.

Study results and limitations: The study put under 200 TCR beta chains on its list as cytomegalovirus-associated.

The repertoire was sequenced with immunoSEQ multiplex PCR; TCRdb's copy has only in-frame clones and lacks some. Here the sample spans around 95,000 clones, less than 85% being singletons. From germline, CDR1 is ENHRY and CDR2 SYGVKD. The CDR3 runs to 14 residues. J was trimmed by 4 bases and V by 0 bases; bases with no gene match: 2. This sequence was found in a young man in good health and CMV-seropositive. Material: PBMCs. This sequence joins TRBV10-3 and TRBJ1-1, with TRBD1 identical over 7 bases. The DNA of the CDR3 is TGTGCCATCAGTGAGTCATCAGGGGGCACTGAAGCTTTCTTT. Translated, it gives CAISESSGGTEAFF.